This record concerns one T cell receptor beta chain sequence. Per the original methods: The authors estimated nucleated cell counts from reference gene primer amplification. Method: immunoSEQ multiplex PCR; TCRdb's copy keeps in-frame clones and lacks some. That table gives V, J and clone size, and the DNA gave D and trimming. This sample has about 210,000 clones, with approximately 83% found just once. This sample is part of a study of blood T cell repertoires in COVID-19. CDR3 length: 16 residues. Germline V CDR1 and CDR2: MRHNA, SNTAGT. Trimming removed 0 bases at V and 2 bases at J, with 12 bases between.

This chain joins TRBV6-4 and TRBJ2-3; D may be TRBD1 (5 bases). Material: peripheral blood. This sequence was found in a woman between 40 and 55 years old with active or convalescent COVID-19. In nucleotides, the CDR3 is TGTGCCAGCAGTGACTCGAGCCCAGGGAACACAGATACGCAGTATTTT. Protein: CASSDSSPGNTDTQYF.